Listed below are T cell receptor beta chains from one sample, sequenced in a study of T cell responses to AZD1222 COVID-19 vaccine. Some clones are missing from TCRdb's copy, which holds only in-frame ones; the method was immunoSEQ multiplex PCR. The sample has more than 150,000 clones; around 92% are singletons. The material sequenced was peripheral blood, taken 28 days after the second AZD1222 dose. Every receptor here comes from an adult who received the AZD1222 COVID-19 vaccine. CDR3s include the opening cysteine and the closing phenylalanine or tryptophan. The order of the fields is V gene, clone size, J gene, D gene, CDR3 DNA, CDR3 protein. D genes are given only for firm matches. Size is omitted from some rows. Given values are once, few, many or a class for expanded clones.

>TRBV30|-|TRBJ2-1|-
TGTGCCTGGAGTGTACCGACTACACGGCAGTTCTTC
CAWSVPTTRQFF
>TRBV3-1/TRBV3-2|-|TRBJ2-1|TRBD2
TGTGCCAGCAGCCAAGACTCGGGGGGCTACAATGAGCAGTTCTTC
CASSQDSGGYNEQFF
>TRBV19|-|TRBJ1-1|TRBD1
TGTGCCAGTAGTACAACTACAGGGGAGGGGACTGAAGCTTTCTTT
CASSTTTGEGTEAFF
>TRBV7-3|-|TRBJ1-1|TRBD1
TGTGCCAGCAGCCCACAGGGGGCGAACACTGAAGCTTTCTTT
CASSPQGANTEAFF
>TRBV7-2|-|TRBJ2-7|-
TGTGCCAGCAGCTTAGCAGTTGCGGGGGCCTCCGAGCAGTACTTC
CASSLAVAGASEQYF
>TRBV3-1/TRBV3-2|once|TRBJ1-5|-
TGTGCCAGCAGCCCCCAGGGGTCGGTAAATCAGCCCCAGCATTTT
CASSPQGSVNQPQHF
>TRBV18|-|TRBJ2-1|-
TGTGCCAGCTCACCACCGAACGAGGGCGAGCAGTTCTTC
CASSPPNEGEQFF
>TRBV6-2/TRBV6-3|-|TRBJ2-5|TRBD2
TGTGCCAGCAGTTACCCGGGGGGCACTAGCGGCCAAGAGACCCAGTACTTC
CASSYPGGTSGQETQYF
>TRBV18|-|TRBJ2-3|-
TGTGCCAGCTCTCCCCGGGCAACCTCAGGGGCAGATACGCAGTATTTT
CASSPRATSGADTQYF
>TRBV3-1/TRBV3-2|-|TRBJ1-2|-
TGTGCCAGCAGCCAAGAGGGCAGGGTATATGGCTACACCTTC
CASSQEGRVYGYTF
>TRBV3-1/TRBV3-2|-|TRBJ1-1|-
TGTGCCAGCAGCCGGCAAGGGGCTGAAGCTTTCTTT
CASSRQGAEAFF
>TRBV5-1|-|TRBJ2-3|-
TGCGCCAGCAGCCTTGGGAAGGCCACAGATACGCAGTATTTT
CASSLGKATDTQYF
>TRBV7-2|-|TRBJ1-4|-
TGTGCCAGCAGCTTAGCGCTGCAGAGCGAAAAACTGTTTTTT
CASSLALQSEKLFF
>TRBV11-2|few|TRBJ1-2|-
TGTGCCAGCAGTCCCCCGGGCGGGGTTAACTATGGCTACACCTTC
CASSPPGGVNYGYTF
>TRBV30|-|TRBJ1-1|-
TGTGCCTGGGACCCGATGGTGAACACTGAAGCTTTCTTT
CAWDPMVNTEAFF
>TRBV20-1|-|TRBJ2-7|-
TGCAGTGCTAGTGTTCCTAGCACGGGATACTACGAGCAGTACTTC
CSASVPSTGYYEQYF
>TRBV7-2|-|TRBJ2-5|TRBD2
TGTGCCAGCAGCTTTTTATTGGGTCGACTAGCGGGGATACAAGAGACCCAGTACTTC
CASSFLLGRLAGIQETQYF
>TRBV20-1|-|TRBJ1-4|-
TGCAGTCCAACTAATGAAAAACTGTTTTTT
CSPTNEKLFF
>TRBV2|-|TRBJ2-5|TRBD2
TGTGCCAGCAGATACCGCCAACTAGCGGGAACGGACCCGTCCCAAGAGACCCAGTACTTC
CASRYRQLAGTDPSQETQYF
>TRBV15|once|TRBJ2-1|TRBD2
TGTGCCACCAGCAGACCGGGACTAGCGGGAGACAATGAGCAGTTCTTC
CATSRPGLAGDNEQFF
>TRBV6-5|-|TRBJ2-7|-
TGTGCCAGCAGCCAACTAGCCACAACCGAGCAGTACTTC
CASSQLATTEQYF
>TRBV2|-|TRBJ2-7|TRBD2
TGTGCCACCGGACTAGCGGACCACTACGAGCAGTACTTC
CATGLADHYEQYF
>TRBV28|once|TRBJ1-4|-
TGTGCCAGCAGTTTGAGAGGGGCGCGTCGCGAAAAACTGTTTTTT
CASSLRGARREKLFF
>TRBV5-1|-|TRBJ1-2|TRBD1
TGCGCCAGCAGCTCCACCGGGACAGGGTATGGCTACACCTTC
CASSSTGTGYGYTF
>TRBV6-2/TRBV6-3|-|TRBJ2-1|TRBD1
TGTGCCAGCAGTTTCCGGGACAGGGAGGGTGAGCAGTTCTTC
CASSFRDREGEQFF
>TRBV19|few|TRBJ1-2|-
TGTGCCAGTAGTATGTGGCAGGGGAGGGGTGGCTACACCTTC
CASSMWQGRGGYTF
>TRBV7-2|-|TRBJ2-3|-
TGTGCCAGCAGCTTAGCGCCCCCAGATACGCAGTATTTT
CASSLAPPDTQYF
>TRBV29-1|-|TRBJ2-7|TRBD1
TGCAGCGTTGAAGTAGAGACAGGGGTTTACGAGCAGTACTTC
CSVEVETGVYEQYF
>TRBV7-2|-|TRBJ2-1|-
TGTGCCAGCAGCTTAGTTTCGACGGGGGCCGGATGGAATGAGCAGTTCTTC
CASSLVSTGAGWNEQFF
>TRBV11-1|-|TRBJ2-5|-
TGTGCCAGCAGCCCGTCTATCGGGGAGACCCAGTACTTC
CASSPSIGETQYF
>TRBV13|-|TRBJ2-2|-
TGTGCCAGCAGCCGCGAGACTAGTCTTTTGCCCACCGGGGAGCTGTTTTTT
CASSRETSLLPTGELFF
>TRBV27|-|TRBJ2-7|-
TGTGCCAGCAGTTCATACAGGGGAGGGTACGAGCAGTACTTC
CASSSYRGGYEQYF
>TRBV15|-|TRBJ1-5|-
TGTGCCACCAGCAGAGATCCAGGGAGCAATCAGCCCCAGCATTTT
CATSRDPGSNQPQHF
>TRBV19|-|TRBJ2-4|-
TGTGCCAGTAGTATCTCGGACATTCAGTACTTC
CASSISDIQYF
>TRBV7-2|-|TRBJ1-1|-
TGTGCCAGCAGCGGGACACCTTACACTGAAGCTTTCTTT
CASSGTPYTEAFF
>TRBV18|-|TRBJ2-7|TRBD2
TGTGCCAGCTCACCCCCAGGGAGGGGTGCCGAGCAGTACTTC
CASSPPGRGAEQYF
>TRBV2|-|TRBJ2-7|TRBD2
TGTGCCAGCAGCGCTTGGGAGGGGAAGGCCTACGAGCAGTACTTC
CASSAWEGKAYEQYF
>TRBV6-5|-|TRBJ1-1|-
TGTGCCAGCAGTTCCCCGGGGAGAAACACTGAAGCTTTCTTT
CASSSPGRNTEAFF
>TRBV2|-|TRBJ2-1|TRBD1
TGTGCCAGCAGTTCCGGGACAGGGCGGTACAATGAGCAGTTCTTC
CASSSGTGRYNEQFF
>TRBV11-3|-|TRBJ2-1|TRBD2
TGTGCCAGCAGCTTAACGGGAGGGAGGGATGAGCAGTTCTTC
CASSLTGGRDEQFF
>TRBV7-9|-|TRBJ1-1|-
TGTGCCAGCAGCTCCTCTCGGGAGTGGAGTCAGAACACTGAAGCTTTCTTT
CASSSSREWSQNTEAFF
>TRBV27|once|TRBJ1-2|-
TGTGCCAGCAGTTCATCCGGGACGTTTGGCTACACCTTC
CASSSSGTFGYTF
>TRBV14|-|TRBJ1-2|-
TGTGCCAGCAGCCGACGGATCGGGGACTACACCTTC
CASSRRIGDYTF
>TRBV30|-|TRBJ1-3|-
TGTGCCTGGAGTATCACCCAGTTTTCTAGACAGACGGGGCGAAACACCATATATTTT
CAWSITQFSRQTGRNTIYF
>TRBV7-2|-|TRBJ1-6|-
TGTGCCAGCAGCCCCGGACAGCCGCCTACGTATAATTCACCCCTCCACTTT
CASSPGQPPTYNSPLHF
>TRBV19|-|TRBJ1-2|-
TGTGCCAGTATTGAACGGAATGGCTACACCTTC
CASIERNGYTF
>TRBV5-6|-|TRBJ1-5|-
TGTGCCAGCAGCCAGGGTGTCCGGGAGCGGACCCAGCATTTT
CASSQGVRERTQHF
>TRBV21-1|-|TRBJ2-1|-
TGTGCCAGCCGTCACCAGCTAGCCGGGGGACTTAGGAGCAATGAGCAGTTCTTC
CASRHQLAGGLRSNEQFF
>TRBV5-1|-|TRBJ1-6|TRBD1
TGCGCCAGCAGCTTGGGGGACAGGGGGCAATCACCCCTCCACTTT
CASSLGDRGQSPLHF
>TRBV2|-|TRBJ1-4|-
TGTGCCAGCAGTGAAATAGGGGAAACTAATGAAAAACTGTTTTTT
CASSEIGETNEKLFF
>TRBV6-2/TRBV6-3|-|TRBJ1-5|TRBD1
TGTGCCAGCAGTTATATCCGCGGACAGGGGGTAGTTAATCAGCCCCAGCATTTT
CASSYIRGQGVVNQPQHF
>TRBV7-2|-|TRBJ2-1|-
TGTGCCAGCAGCTTAGACCCCTCAGGCAATGAGCAGTTCTTC
CASSLDPSGNEQFF
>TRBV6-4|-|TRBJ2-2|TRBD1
TGTGCCAGCAGCCACGGGACAGCGGCCGGGGAGCTGTTTTTT
CASSHGTAAGELFF
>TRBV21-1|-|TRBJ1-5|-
TGTGCCAGCACAATAAACACAGGGGGCGAGACGAGCTGTCATTTT
CASTINTGGETSCHF